This is a list of T cell receptor beta chains from one sample in a study of cytomegalovirus exposure and HLA in healthy donors. Clones were read by immunoSEQ multiplex PCR, and TCRdb kept only the in-frame ones, dropping some. The sample has 170,000 or so clones; over 80% are singletons. The sample comprised PBMCs. The receptors come from a man in his fifties in good health and CMV-seronegative. CDR3s include the opening cysteine and the closing phenylalanine or tryptophan. A D gene is named only where the DNA matches it firmly. Expanded clones are given a class, and other clones once, few, many or no size at all.

V gene	clone size	J gene	D gene	CDR3 DNA	CDR3 protein
TRBV4-1	-	TRBJ2-7	TRBD1	TGCGCCAGCAGCCAGGGACAGGGGGCTTACGAGCAGTACTTC	CASSQGQGAYEQYF
TRBV7-8	-	TRBJ2-5	TRBD2	TGTGCCAGCAGTCGTGGGAGGGAAGTGGTTTCAGAGACCCAGTACTTC	CASSRGREVVSETQYF
TRBV5-6	-	TRBJ2-7	-	TGTGCCAGCAGCTTGTGGGGAGCCACCTCCTACGAGCAGTACTTC	CASSLWGATSYEQYF
TRBV7-9	-	TRBJ2-3	TRBD2	TGTGCCAGCAGCATCGGACTAGCGGGAGTTGTAGATACGCAGTATTTT	CASSIGLAGVVDTQYF
TRBV7-9	once	TRBJ2-3	-	TGTGCAGCGAGTACCGCGGGGCCGAGCACAGATACGCAGTATTTT	CAASTAGPSTDTQYF
TRBV5-4	-	TRBJ2-6	-	TGTGCCAGCAGGCTCCGCGGGGCTAGCTCTGGGGCCAACGTCCTGACTTTC	CASRLRGASSGANVLTF
TRBV5-1	-	TRBJ2-5	TRBD1	TGCGCCAGCAGCATGGGACAGGGGGGGACCCAGTACTTC	CASSMGQGGTQYF
TRBV27	-	TRBJ2-2	TRBD1	TGTGCCAGCAGTCCTCCGGGACAGGAGATCACCGGGGAGCTGTTTTTT	CASSPPGQEITGELFF
TRBV2	-	TRBJ2-1	TRBD2	TGTGCCAGCAGCGAACCGGGACTAGCGGGAGTTGGGTCCTACAATGAGCAGTTCTTC	CASSEPGLAGVGSYNEQFF
TRBV7-7	-	TRBJ1-5	-	TGTGCTAGCAGCTTAGCCCGGCAGGGAAGCAATCAGCCCCAGCATTTT	CASSLARQGSNQPQHF
TRBV6-5	few	TRBJ1-5	-	TGTGCCAGCAGTCCTCCAGGGCAGCCCCAGCATTTT	CASSPPGQPQHF
TRBV5-1	few	TRBJ2-7	TRBD1	TGCGCCAGCAGGGCAGGGGGCGCCTACGAGCAGTACTTC	CASRAGGAYEQYF
TRBV19	-	TRBJ2-4	-	TGTGCCAGTAGAGCACAGGGCCGGGCCAAAAACATTCAGTACTTC	CASRAQGRAKNIQYF
TRBV28	-	TRBJ1-1	-	TGTGCCAGCAGTACTCGTCCCCCGCGAGCTTTCTTT	CASSTRPPRAFF
TRBV7-2	-	TRBJ2-1	TRBD2	TGTGCCAGCAGCTCCACTAGCGCGGGTGAGCAGTTCTTC	CASSSTSAGEQFF
TRBV4-3	once	TRBJ2-1	-	TGCGCCAGCAGCCAAGTCCAGGCCCAGCGAGGGGAGCAGTTCTTC	CASSQVQAQRGEQFF
TRBV19	-	TRBJ1-2	-	TGTGCCAGTAGTACCACGACAGACTTCTATGGCTACACCTTC	CASSTTTDFYGYTF
TRBV2	-	TRBJ2-3	-	TGTGCCAGCAGGCTAGCCTCAGATACGCAGTATTTT	CASRLASDTQYF
TRBV6-4	-	TRBJ1-1	TRBD1	TGTGCCAGCAGTGAGCAGGGGGGCCGGAACACTGAAGCTTTCTTT	CASSEQGGRNTEAFF
TRBV21-1	-	TRBJ1-2	-	TGTGCCAGCAGCAAAGACGGGAACTATGGCTACACCTTC	CASSKDGNYGYTF
TRBV9	-	TRBJ1-3	-	TGTGCCAGCAGCGGAGCGAGCTCTGGAAACACCATATATTTT	CASSGASSGNTIYF
TRBV28	-	TRBJ1-1	TRBD1	TGTGCCAGCAGTGAATTACAGGGGGCTAGGTGGAACACTGAAGCTTTCTTT	CASSELQGARWNTEAFF
TRBV6-1	-	TRBJ1-6	TRBD1	TGTGCCAGCAGTGTCGGGACAGGGATCAATTCACCCCTCCACTTT	CASSVGTGINSPLHF
TRBV18	-	TRBJ2-5	-	TGTGCCAGCTCACCGCTGGACAGAGAAGAGACCCAGTACTTC	CASSPLDREETQYF